These 21 T cell receptor beta chains came from one sample sequenced in a study of beta chain features in type 1 diabetes. What was sequenced were expressed TCRB transcripts, since all of the isolated RNA had been reverse transcribed. TCRdb's copy holds only in-frame clones and misses some; the assay was immunoSEQ multiplex PCR. The data hold a few hundred thousand clones, with 16% observed a single time. General study findings and limits: All four CD4+ subsets of Type 1 diabetes patients contained TCRB CDR3s that were moderately but significantly shorter.

Which antigens these TCRs recognize remains unknown. The sequencing input was naive CD4+ T cells from blood. All receptors derive from a man younger than 45 with type 1 diabetes.

CDR3 coding DNA: TGTGCCAGCTCACCACCGGCAGGTACATACTACGAGCAGTACTTC. Translated, it gives CASSPPAGTYYEQYF. The chain uses TRBV18 and TRBJ2-7; D is unclear. Germline V gene data show CDR1 as KGHSH and CDR2 as LQKENI. V dropped 0 bases and J dropped 3 bases, with 12 bases sitting between them. The CDR3 length is 15 residues.

This clone has only one observation. This chain joins TRBV7-2 and TRBJ2-7; TRBD2 agrees at 14 bases. With V trimmed by 0 bases and J by 3 bases, 4 bases remained unmatched. The CDR3 has 17 residues. Germline CDR1 is SGHTA and CDR2 is FQGNSA. CDR3 amino acids: CASSLASGLAGGYEQYF. The CDR3 nucleotides are TGTGCCAGCAGCTTAGCGTCCGGACTAGCGGGAGGCTACGAGCAGTACTTC.

The CDR3 coding sequence is TGCGCCAGCAGCCAAGCCGGGACAGGGGAGAATGAGCAGTTCTTC. Encoded protein: CASSQAGTGENEQFF. V gene TRBV4-1 combines with J gene TRBJ2-1, with 10 bases that match TRBD1. CDR3 size: 15 residues. Looked up from germline, CDR1 is MGHRA and CDR2 is YSYEKL. Trimming removed 1 base from V and 7 bases from J; junction bases left unmatched: 4.

The J gene is TRBJ2-1, the V gene TRBV7-9; D unresolved. V lost 4 bases and J lost 4, with 17 bases in between. In germline, CDR1 is SEHNR, CDR2 FQNEAQ (reference sequence). The CDR3 covers 16 residues. This chain's CDR3 is CASSSTVRSGYNEQFF. As DNA, the CDR3 is TGTGCCAGCAGCTCCACCGTTCGATCCGGATACAATGAGCAGTTCTTC. Combining the CDR3 with reference TRBV7-9 and TRBJ2-1 gives the whole variable domain DTGVSQNPRHKITKRGQNVTFRCDPISEHNRLYWYRQTLGQGPEFLTYFQNEAQLEKSRLLSDRFSAERPKGSFSTLEIQRTEQGDSAMYLCASSSTVRSGYNEQFFGPGTRLTVL.

The genes are TRBV7-2 and TRBJ2-3; D is undetermined. Germline V gene sequence: CDR1 SGHTA, CDR2 FQGNSA. CDR3 length: 8 residues. The V end lost 6 bases, the J end lost 12 bases, and 4 bases lay between the germline ends. The CDR3 nucleotides are TGTGCCAGCAGGTGTCAGTATTTT. Its translation is CASRCQYF.

This rearrangement joins TRBV18 to TRBJ1-2; TRBD1 matches at 7 bases. V shed 3 bases, J shed 3 bases, and the junction held 1 base outside the gene matches. Germline V CDR1 and CDR2: KGHSH, LQKENI. This CDR3 is 13 amino acids long. Here the CDR3 reads CASSPGQDYGYTF. The CDR3 DNA reads as TGTGCCAGCTCACCCGGACAGGACTATGGCTACACCTTC.

This clone was found a few times. The chain links TRBV28 to TRBJ2-1; 10 bases match TRBD2. V dropped 4 bases and J dropped 8; count of bases not matched to a gene: 11. CDR3 length: 16 residues. Per germline, CDR1 MDHEN and CDR2 SYDVKM. The CDR3, as DNA: TGTGCCAGCAGTTCCCCTAGCGGGAGCGCATCGGATGAGCAGTTCTTC. As protein: CASSSPSGSASDEQFF.

This clone showed up just a few times. This sequence joins TRBV5-1 and TRBJ1-2, with no clear D. Trimming left V 0 bases short and J 0 bases short, with 9 bases between. Germline-derived CDR1 and CDR2 are SGHRS and YFSETQ. The CDR3 totals 15 residues. The chain's CDR3 is CASSLGQSANYGYTF. CDR3 sequence (DNA): TGCGCCAGCAGCTTGGGGCAGTCTGCTAACTATGGCTACACCTTC.

J is TRBJ2-3 and V is TRBV4-3; the D is unclear. Germline V CDR1 and CDR2: LGHNA, YSLEER. The CDR3 is made up of 14 amino acids. V was cut by 0 bases and J by 6 bases, with 10 bases left in between. CDR3 coding DNA: TGCGCCAGCAGCCAAGATTCGTCGGTGGATACGCAGTATTTT. Residues: CASSQDSSVDTQYF.

The V gene is TRBV10-3, the J gene TRBJ2-7; 7 bases fit TRBD1. The CDR3 length is 13 residues. Per germline, CDR1 ENHRY and CDR2 SYGVKD. Trimming removed 10 bases from V and 1 base from J; junction bases left unmatched: 7. For the CDR3, the DNA is TGTGCCACTTGCCCGGGACAGTCCTACGAGCAGTACTTC. This gives the protein CATCPGQSYEQYF.

This chain connects TRBV29-1 to TRBJ2-7, with 11 positions matching TRBD2. The CDR3 spans 14 residues. Losses at the gene ends were 6 bases for V and 5 bases for J; bases not matched to a gene: 9. The V gene's germline CDR1 is SQVTM and CDR2 ANQGSEA. As DNA, the CDR3 is TGCAGCGTCGGACTAGCGGGTGGGGTAAACGAGCAGTACTTC. Translation gives CSVGLAGGVNEQYF.

A note on this clone: The same CDR3 is also encoded by other DNA sequences in this sample. The rearrangement uses TRBV7-2 and TRBJ2-7; 8 bases align to TRBD1. V lost 3 bases, J lost 0 bases, and 1 base stayed unmatched. The CDR3 contains 14 residues. Germline CDR1 SGHTA, CDR2 FQGNSA. The CDR3 sequence: CASSLDRASYEQYF. The CDR3 bases are TGTGCCAGCAGCTTGGACAGGGCCTCCTACGAGCAGTACTTC. The complete variable domain, with remaining parts taken from reference TRBV7-2 and TRBJ2-7, reads GAGVSQSPSNKVTEKGKDVELRCDPISGHTALYWYRQSLGQGLEFLIYFQGNSAPDKSGLPSDRFSAERTGGSVSTLTIQRTQQEDSAVYLCASSLDRASYEQYFGPGTRLTVT.

This clone has just a few counts. This rearrangement joins TRBV29-1 to TRBJ1-1, with D perhaps TRBD1 (6 bases). CDR1 and CDR2 (germline): SQVTM, ANQGSEA. The CDR3 is made up of 12 amino acids. Trimming removed 7 bases at V and 6 bases at J, with 15 bases between. CDR3 nucleotide sequence: TGCAGCGCCTGTAGGAAGGGGGCTGAAGCTTTCTTT. Its translation: CSACRKGAEAFF.

The chain joins TRBV7-9 to TRBJ1-4; the D is unclear. Germline CDR1 and CDR2: SEHNR and FQNEAQ (reference sequence). The germline V and J ends were trimmed by 1 base and 3 bases, with 9 bases remaining between them. The CDR3 consists of 15 residues. The CDR3 DNA reads TGTGCCAGCAGCTTAGAGGGAGGATCTAATGAAAAACTGTTTTTT. Translated: CASSLEGGSNEKLFF.

There are a few counts of this clone. The J gene is TRBJ1-4, the V gene TRBV10-3, with 9 bases identical to TRBD1. This CDR3 comprises 15 residues. Germline lookup yields CDR1 ENHRY and CDR2 SYGVKD. The V and J ends lost 7 bases and 7 bases, in that order; junction bases with no gene match: 10. CDR3 in DNA: TGTGCCATCAAGCACTCGGACAGGGGCGCTGAAAAACTGTTTTTT. Its protein is CAIKHSDRGAEKLFF.

The V and J genes are TRBV10-3 and TRBJ2-3; D is undetermined. Trimming shortened V by 7 bases and J by 0 bases, and 11 bases separated the two germline ends. The CDR3 is made up of 14 amino acids. Per the germline V gene, CDR1 is ENHRY and CDR2 is SYGVKD. CDR3: CAIKKSTSTDTQYF. The CDR3, as DNA: TGTGCCATCAAGAAAAGTACTAGCACAGATACGCAGTATTTT.

The chain employs TRBV4-2 and TRBJ2-3; 10 bases align to TRBD1. J lost 2 bases, V lost 3 bases, and 8 bases had no gene match. Germline V gene sequence: CDR1 LGHNA, CDR2 YNFKEQ. The CDR3 covers 17 residues. As DNA, the CDR3 is TGTGCCAGCAGCCAGGGAGGACAGGGGGGCTCCACAGATACGCAGTATTTT. Its translation is CASSQGGQGGSTDTQYF.

In its sample, this clone was seen a few times. The V call is TRBV9, the J call TRBJ2-3; 9 bases line up with TRBD1. Germline-derived CDR1 and CDR2 are SGDLS and YYNGEE. The CDR3 totals 15 residues. V lost 2 bases, J lost 7 bases, and 8 bases stayed unmatched. The CDR3 region is CASSVSGTGWNTQYF. Here the CDR3 DNA reads TGTGCCAGCAGCGTGTCCGGGACAGGGTGGAATACGCAGTATTTT.

This clone was detected only a few times. The chain uses TRBV9 and TRBJ2-7; the D gene is possibly TRBD1 (5 bases). Trimming shortened V by 0 bases and J by 5 bases, and 9 bases separated the two germline ends. Per germline, CDR1 SGDLS and CDR2 YYNGEE. The CDR3 extends over 13 amino acids. CDR3 in amino acids: CASSVGQPDEQYF. CDR3 in DNA: TGTGCCAGCAGCGTAGGACAGCCTGACGAGCAGTACTTC.

Here the CDR3 reads CSVRKGGPYEQYF. The CDR3 coding sequence is TGCAGCGTTAGGAAAGGGGGCCCCTACGAGCAGTACTTC. This sequence joins TRBV29-1 and TRBJ2-7, with 7 bases that match TRBD1. CDR1 is SQVTM, CDR2 ANQGSEA, per germline. The CDR3 runs 13 residues. V dropped 5 bases and J dropped 2; count of bases not matched to a gene: 6.

CDR3 amino acids: CASSYPWTSGSNEQFF. The CDR3 DNA reads TGCGCCAGCAGCTACCCATGGACTAGCGGGAGTAATGAGCAGTTCTTC. V usage is TRBV5-1 and J usage is TRBJ2-1; 13 bases line up with TRBD2. Germline CDR1 and CDR2: SGHRS and YFSETQ. The CDR3 runs 16 residues. Trimming took 3 bases from V and 7 from J; bases not matched to a gene: 7.